This is a list of T cell receptor beta chains from one sample in a study of early T cells in non-severe SARS-CoV-2 infection. TCRdb fed the 5' RACE reads into MiXCR, producing one record per CDR3 protein. The profile covers roughly 34,000 distinct CDR3 sequences, with around 7% appearing a single time and about 13% taken by the ten largest. The sample was whole blood, taken at baseline. Receptors were obtained from an adult who was a healthcare worker with PCR-confirmed SARS-CoV-2 infection or an uninfected control (not recorded which). CDR3s include the opening cysteine and the closing phenylalanine or tryptophan. The D gene is left open where the match is weak. Rows give clone size only sometimes, using once, few, many, or a class for an expanded clone.

size: .; D: TRBD2; V: TRBV20-1; J: TRBJ2-3; DNA: TGCAGTGCTAGACGCCCTAGCGGGGCAACAGATACGCAGTATTTT; CDR3: CSARRPSGATDTQYF
size: .; D: .; V: TRBV5-4; J: TRBJ2-3; DNA: TGTGCCAGCAGCTTGGCGGCGGAGGATACGCAGTATTTT; CDR3: CASSLAAEDTQYF
size: many; D: .; V: TRBV6-2/TRBV6-3; J: TRBJ2-1; DNA: TGTGCCACCTCCAGGGGTGAGCAGTTCTTC; CDR3: CATSRGEQFF
size: many; D: .; V: TRBV29-1; J: TRBJ2-3; DNA: TGCAGCGTTGAGGGGCAGGGGAGGTCAGATACGCAGTATTTT; CDR3: CSVEGQGRSDTQYF
size: few; D: TRBD1; V: TRBV9; J: TRBJ1-1; DNA: TGTGCCAGCAGCGTAGGTGGGACAGGGGCCTACAACACTGAAGCTTTCTTT; CDR3: CASSVGGTGAYNTEAFF
size: .; D: .; V: TRBV10-3; J: TRBJ2-1; DNA: TGTGCCATCAGTGGCCCCGAGGGGGGAATTGAGCAGTTCTTC; CDR3: CAISGPEGGIEQFF
size: few; D: .; V: TRBV10-3; J: TRBJ2-1; DNA: TGTGCCATCAGTGAGTCGACTAGATACAATGAGCAGTTCTTC; CDR3: CAISESTRYNEQFF
size: many; D: .; V: TRBV30; J: TRBJ1-2; DNA: TGTGCCTGGAGGGGCTCGGGCCGCGCTAACTATGGCTACACCTTC; CDR3: CAWRGSGRANYGYTF
size: .; D: .; V: TRBV12-5; J: TRBJ1-5; DNA: TGTGCTAGTGGACCTCAGGGAGGTCAGCCCCAGCATTTT; CDR3: CASGPQGGQPQHF
size: many; D: .; V: TRBV4-3; J: TRBJ1-6; DNA: TGCGCCAGCAGCCAAGATGGGGTCAGGAATTCACCCCTCCACTTT; CDR3: CASSQDGVRNSPLHF
size: few; D: .; V: TRBV7-8; J: TRBJ1-4; DNA: TGTGCCAGCAGCTTAACCAGCCTAAATGAAAAACTGTTTTTT; CDR3: CASSLTSLNEKLFF
size: .; D: TRBD1; V: TRBV12-3/TRBV12-4; J: TRBJ1-4; DNA: TGTGCCAGCAGTTTAAGGGGGCAGGGGTATGAAAAACTGTTTTTT; CDR3: CASSLRGQGYEKLFF
size: once; D: TRBD1; V: TRBV7-9; J: TRBJ2-7; DNA: TGTGCCAGCAGCCCCACAGGGGACGAGCAGTACTTC; CDR3: CASSPTGDEQYF
size: .; D: TRBD2; V: TRBV4-3; J: TRBJ2-5; DNA: TGCGCCAGCAGCCAGGGACTAGCGGGAGGAGAGACCCAGTACTTC; CDR3: CASSQGLAGGETQYF
size: many; D: .; V: TRBV28; J: TRBJ1-1; DNA: TGTGCCAGCAGTACAGCATCGAGGACTGAAGCTTTCTTT; CDR3: CASSTASRTEAFF
size: .; D: .; V: TRBV25-1; J: TRBJ2-2; DNA: TGTGCCAGCAGTGAACAGGGTTTGGCCACCGGGGAGCTGTTTTTT; CDR3: CASSEQGLATGELFF